A selection of T cell receptor beta chains follows, all from one sample in a study of cytomegalovirus exposure and HLA in healthy donors. TCRdb's table, derived via immunoSEQ multiplex PCR, lists solely in-frame clones and lacks some. The table includes over 100,000 clones, around 73% detected once. The sequenced sample consisted of PBMCs. The receptors originated from a woman in her 40s in good health and CMV-seronegative. CDR3s include the opening cysteine and the closing phenylalanine or tryptophan. D genes are given only for firm matches. Size is omitted from some rows. Given values are once, few, many or a class for expanded clones.

CDR3 protein: CASSLVRGNEQFF; CDR3 DNA: TGTGCCAGCAGCTTGGTACGGGGCAATGAGCAGTTCTTC; D gene: NA; J gene: TRBJ2-1; V gene: TRBV5-6; clone size: few
CDR3 protein: CASGRLAGGTDTQYF; CDR3 DNA: TGTGCCAGCGGACGACTAGCGGGAGGCACAGATACGCAGTATTTT; D gene: TRBD2; J gene: TRBJ2-3; V gene: TRBV7-6; clone size: NA
CDR3 protein: CASEGQGYGYTF; CDR3 DNA: TGTGCCAGCGAGGGACAGGGGTACGGCTACACCTTC; D gene: TRBD1; J gene: TRBJ1-2; V gene: TRBV28; clone size: NA
CDR3 protein: CASRGSGGEQYF; CDR3 DNA: TGTGCCAGCAGAGGGTCTGGAGGTGAGCAGTACTTC; D gene: NA; J gene: TRBJ2-7; V gene: TRBV21-1; clone size: NA
CDR3 protein: CAIQLAGETYEQYF; CDR3 DNA: TGTGCCATCCAGTTAGCGGGAGAAACCTACGAGCAGTACTTC; D gene: TRBD2; J gene: TRBJ2-7; V gene: TRBV10-3; clone size: NA
CDR3 protein: CASSYPRQGGTGELFF; CDR3 DNA: TGTGCCAGCAGTTACCCACGACAGGGGGGCACCGGGGAGCTGTTTTTT; D gene: TRBD1; J gene: TRBJ2-2; V gene: TRBV6-5; clone size: few
CDR3 protein: CSVAGLDASYEQYF; CDR3 DNA: TGCAGCGTTGCCGGACTAGACGCGTCCTACGAGCAGTACTTC; D gene: TRBD2; J gene: TRBJ2-7; V gene: TRBV29-1; clone size: NA
CDR3 protein: CASSSQTGGIAYTF; CDR3 DNA: TGTGCCAGCAGCTCCCAAACAGGGGGAATAGCCTACACCTTC; D gene: TRBD1; J gene: TRBJ1-2; V gene: TRBV11-1; clone size: NA
CDR3 protein: CASILTGGETQYF; CDR3 DNA: TGTGCCAGCATCCTCACCGGGGGGGAGACCCAGTACTTC; D gene: TRBD2; J gene: TRBJ2-5; V gene: TRBV6-1; clone size: NA
CDR3 protein: CASSPDSFSGNTIYF; CDR3 DNA: TGTGCCAGCAGCCCCGACAGCTTCTCTGGAAACACCATATATTTT; D gene: NA; J gene: TRBJ1-3; V gene: TRBV7-2; clone size: NA
CDR3 protein: CASSEFEGASPYGYTF; CDR3 DNA: TGTGCCAGCAGTGAATTTGAGGGGGCCTCCCCATATGGCTACACCTTC; D gene: TRBD1; J gene: TRBJ1-2; V gene: TRBV25-1; clone size: NA
CDR3 protein: CASSPGTSGSYEQYF; CDR3 DNA: TGCGCCAGCAGTCCCGGGACTAGCGGGAGCTACGAGCAGTACTTC; D gene: TRBD2; J gene: TRBJ2-7; V gene: TRBV10-2; clone size: NA
CDR3 protein: CASSLAGRDTGELFF; CDR3 DNA: TGTGCCAGCAGCTTAGCAGGGAGGGACACCGGGGAGCTGTTTTTT; D gene: TRBD2; J gene: TRBJ2-2; V gene: TRBV11-1; clone size: few
CDR3 protein: CASSPIRAINEKLFF; CDR3 DNA: TGTGCCAGCAGCCCAATCAGGGCGATTAATGAAAAACTGTTTTTT; D gene: NA; J gene: TRBJ1-4; V gene: TRBV27; clone size: NA
CDR3 protein: CASSPGTGVDNEQFF; CDR3 DNA: TGTGCCAGCAGCCCCGGGACTGGAGTGGACAATGAGCAGTTCTTC; D gene: NA; J gene: TRBJ2-1; V gene: TRBV6-1; clone size: NA
CDR3 protein: CASSIGGGWDNTEAFF; CDR3 DNA: TGTGCCAGTAGTATAGGGGGGGGATGGGATAACACTGAAGCTTTCTTT; D gene: NA; J gene: TRBJ1-1; V gene: TRBV19; clone size: NA
CDR3 protein: CASTPSTGYAGELFF; CDR3 DNA: TGCGCCAGCACACCGTCGACAGGGTATGCCGGGGAGCTGTTTTTT; D gene: TRBD1; J gene: TRBJ2-2; V gene: TRBV5-1; clone size: NA
CDR3 protein: CATGGSGNTIYF; CDR3 DNA: TGCGCGACAGGGGGATCCGGAAACACCATATATTTT; D gene: TRBD1; J gene: TRBJ1-3; V gene: TRBV23-1; clone size: NA
CDR3 protein: CASKASGANIQYF; CDR3 DNA: TGTGCCAGTAAGGCTAGCGGGGCAAACATTCAGTACTTC; D gene: TRBD2; J gene: TRBJ2-4; V gene: TRBV19; clone size: NA
CDR3 protein: CASSYLRVQETQYF; CDR3 DNA: TGTGCCAGCAGCTACCTCAGGGTCCAAGAGACCCAGTACTTC; D gene: NA; J gene: TRBJ2-5; V gene: TRBV5-5; clone size: NA
CDR3 protein: CASSLLRDRGYEQYF; CDR3 DNA: TGTGCCAGCAGCTTGCTCCGGGACAGGGGCTACGAGCAGTACTTC; D gene: TRBD1; J gene: TRBJ2-7; V gene: TRBV5-5; clone size: NA
CDR3 protein: CASSLAWGGLAGSRFTDTQYF; CDR3 DNA: TGTGCCAGTAGCCTAGCCTGGGGGGGACTAGCGGGGAGTCGTTTCACAGATACGCAGTATTTT; D gene: TRBD2; J gene: TRBJ2-3; V gene: TRBV19; clone size: NA
CDR3 protein: CASSPSAGYNEQFF; CDR3 DNA: TGTGCCAGCTCACCGTCGGCGGGATACAATGAGCAGTTCTTC; D gene: NA; J gene: TRBJ2-1; V gene: TRBV18; clone size: NA
CDR3 protein: CSGKTGTRDNYNEQFF; CDR3 DNA: TGCAGCGGGAAGACAGGGACAAGGGATAACTACAATGAGCAGTTCTTC; D gene: TRBD1; J gene: TRBJ2-1; V gene: TRBV29-1; clone size: NA
CDR3 protein: CASSFRHPTGELFF; CDR3 DNA: TGTGCCAGCAGCTTTAGACACCCCACCGGGGAGCTGTTTTTT; D gene: NA; J gene: TRBJ2-2; V gene: TRBV5-8; clone size: NA
CDR3 protein: CASSSLDAGELFF; CDR3 DNA: TGTGCCAGCAGTTCACTAGACGCCGGGGAGCTGTTTTTT; D gene: NA; J gene: TRBJ2-2; V gene: TRBV6-1; clone size: once
CDR3 protein: CATSRAGVGNTIYF; CDR3 DNA: TGTGCCACCAGCAGAGCAGGGGTTGGAAACACCATATATTTT; D gene: NA; J gene: TRBJ1-3; V gene: TRBV15; clone size: NA
CDR3 protein: CASSIVPRDEQFF; CDR3 DNA: TGTGCCAGTAGTATAGTCCCCAGGGATGAGCAGTTCTTC; D gene: NA; J gene: TRBJ2-1; V gene: TRBV19; clone size: NA
CDR3 protein: CSVDTSQTGGEAFF; CDR3 DNA: TGCAGCGTTGACACCTCACAGACAGGAGGTGAAGCTTTCTTT; D gene: NA; J gene: TRBJ1-1; V gene: TRBV29-1; clone size: once
CDR3 protein: CASRRTGREDNSPLHF; CDR3 DNA: TGTGCCAGCCGTCGGACAGGTCGAGAAGATAATTCACCCCTCCACTTT; D gene: TRBD1; J gene: TRBJ1-6; V gene: TRBV27; clone size: NA
CDR3 protein: CSVGGGTPQETQYF; CDR3 DNA: TGCAGCGTTGGGGGTGGGACTCCACAAGAGACCCAGTACTTC; D gene: NA; J gene: TRBJ2-5; V gene: TRBV29-1; clone size: NA
CDR3 protein: CASRSGGVSEAFF; CDR3 DNA: TGCGCCAGCAGATCAGGGGGCGTCTCTGAAGCTTTCTTT; D gene: TRBD1; J gene: TRBJ1-1; V gene: TRBV10-2; clone size: NA
CDR3 protein: CASSILFSTTGGGRQFF; CDR3 DNA: TGTGCCAGTAGTATCCTCTTTTCTACTACGGGGGGGGGCAGGCAGTTCTTC; D gene: TRBD2; J gene: TRBJ2-1; V gene: TRBV19; clone size: NA
CDR3 protein: CASSLWASYNEQFF; CDR3 DNA: TGTGCCAGCAGCTTATGGGCCTCCTACAATGAGCAGTTCTTC; D gene: NA; J gene: TRBJ2-1; V gene: TRBV5-6; clone size: NA
CDR3 protein: CASSRGGTGELFF; CDR3 DNA: TGTGCCAGCAGCCGAGGGGGCACCGGGGAGCTGTTTTTT; D gene: NA; J gene: TRBJ2-2; V gene: TRBV7-8; clone size: NA
CDR3 protein: CASTSPGGIPGAQYF; CDR3 DNA: TGTGCCAGCACCTCGCCAGGGGGTATCCCGGGTGCGCAGTACTTC; D gene: TRBD1; J gene: TRBJ2-7; V gene: TRBV28; clone size: NA
CDR3 protein: CASSHLLAGERYEQYF; CDR3 DNA: TGCGCCAGCAGCCATCTATTAGCGGGAGAACGGTACGAGCAGTACTTC; D gene: TRBD2; J gene: TRBJ2-7; V gene: TRBV4-3; clone size: few
CDR3 protein: CASSLVSPETQYF; CDR3 DNA: TGTGCCAGCAGCTTAGTTTCCCCGGAGACCCAGTACTTC; D gene: NA; J gene: TRBJ2-5; V gene: TRBV7-8; clone size: few
CDR3 protein: CASARETGELFF; CDR3 DNA: TGTGCCAGCGCCCGAGAAACCGGGGAGCTGTTTTTT; D gene: NA; J gene: TRBJ2-2; V gene: TRBV25-1; clone size: NA
CDR3 protein: CASSPGTGLSDEQYF; CDR3 DNA: TGCGCCAGCAGCCCAGGGACAGGGTTGTCTGACGAGCAGTACTTC; D gene: TRBD1; J gene: TRBJ2-7; V gene: TRBV5-1; clone size: few
CDR3 protein: CASSPARRWFTEAFF; CDR3 DNA: TGCGCCAGCAGCCCCGCCCGGAGGTGGTTCACTGAAGCTTTCTTT; D gene: NA; J gene: TRBJ1-1; V gene: TRBV4-3; clone size: NA
CDR3 protein: CASTPRGGSDTQYF; CDR3 DNA: TGTGCCAGTACCCCTAGGGGAGGATCGGATACGCAGTATTTT; D gene: NA; J gene: TRBJ2-3; V gene: TRBV19; clone size: NA
CDR3 protein: CASSVDYYNEQFF; CDR3 DNA: TGTGCCAGCAGTGTGGACTACTACAATGAGCAGTTCTTC; D gene: NA; J gene: TRBJ2-1; V gene: TRBV6-1; clone size: NA
CDR3 protein: CAISGTGNTEAFF; CDR3 DNA: TGTGCCATCAGTGGAACAGGGAACACTGAAGCTTTCTTT; D gene: NA; J gene: TRBJ1-1; V gene: TRBV10-3; clone size: NA
CDR3 protein: CASSLNSRGEAFF; CDR3 DNA: TGTGCCAGCAGCTTAAACTCCAGAGGGGAAGCTTTCTTT; D gene: NA; J gene: TRBJ1-1; V gene: TRBV7-3; clone size: NA
CDR3 protein: CAISIRTSTYNEQFF; CDR3 DNA: TGTGCCATCAGTATCAGGACTAGCACTTACAATGAGCAGTTCTTC; D gene: TRBD2; J gene: TRBJ2-1; V gene: TRBV10-3; clone size: NA
CDR3 protein: CSVTLADLPSAYEQYF; CDR3 DNA: TGCAGCGTCACACTAGCAGACTTACCCTCGGCCTACGAGCAGTACTTC; D gene: NA; J gene: TRBJ2-7; V gene: TRBV29-1; clone size: NA
CDR3 protein: CASSLVGAQNEKLFF; CDR3 DNA: TGTGCCAGCAGCTTAGTGGGGGCTCAGAATGAAAAACTGTTTTTT; D gene: NA; J gene: TRBJ1-4; V gene: TRBV11-2; clone size: few